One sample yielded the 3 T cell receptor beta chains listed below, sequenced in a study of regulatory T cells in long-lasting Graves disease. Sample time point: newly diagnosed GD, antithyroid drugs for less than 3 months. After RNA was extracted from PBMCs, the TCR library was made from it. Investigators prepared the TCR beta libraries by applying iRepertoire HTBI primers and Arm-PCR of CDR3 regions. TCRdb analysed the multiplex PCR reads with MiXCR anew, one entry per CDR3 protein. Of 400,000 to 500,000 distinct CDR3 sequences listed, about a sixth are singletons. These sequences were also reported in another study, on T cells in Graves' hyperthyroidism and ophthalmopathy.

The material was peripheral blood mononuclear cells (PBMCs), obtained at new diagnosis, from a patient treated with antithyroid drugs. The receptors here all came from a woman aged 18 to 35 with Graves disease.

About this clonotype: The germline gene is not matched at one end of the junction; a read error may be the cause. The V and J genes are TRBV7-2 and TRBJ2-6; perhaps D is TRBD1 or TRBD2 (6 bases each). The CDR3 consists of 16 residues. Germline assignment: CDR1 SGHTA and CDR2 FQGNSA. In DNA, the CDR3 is TGTGCCAGCAGCAAGGGTACAGGGTCGGGGGTCAACGTCCTGACTTTC. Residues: CASSKGTGSGVNVLTF.

The CDR3 sequence: CAISLERAGYTF. DNA for the CDR3: TGTGCCATCAGCCTAGAACGCGCTGGCTACACCTTC. The chain has TRBV10-3 and TRBJ1-2; D not resolved. Trimming took off 6 bases at V and 7 bases at J, with 12 bases between the two ends. CDR3 size: 12 residues. From germline, CDR1 is ENHRY and CDR2 SYGVKD.

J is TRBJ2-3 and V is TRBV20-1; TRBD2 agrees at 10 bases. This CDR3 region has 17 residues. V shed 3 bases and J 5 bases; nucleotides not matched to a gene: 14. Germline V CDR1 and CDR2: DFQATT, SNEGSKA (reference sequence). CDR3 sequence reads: CSASQPSSGGLVDTQYF. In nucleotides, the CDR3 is TGCAGTGCTAGCCAACCCTCTAGCGGGGGCCTCGTAGATACGCAGTATTTT.